The rows below give T cell receptor beta chains drawn from one sample of a study of blood T cells in healthy people across ages. TCRdb ran MiXCR on the 5' RACE reads and lists one entry per CDR3 protein. The sample includes around 790,000 distinct CDR3 sequences, under 55% of them seen just once. The sequenced sample was blood. Receptors were obtained from a man in his sixties in good health. CDR3s include the opening cysteine and the closing phenylalanine or tryptophan. Fields, in order: clone size, D gene, J gene, V gene, CDR3 DNA, CDR3 protein. The D gene is left open where the match is weak. Size values are once, few and many counts, or a class for expanded clones, and some rows have none.

NA	TRBD1	TRBJ1-5	TRBV20-1	TGCAGTGCAGGACGGACAGGGGGAAGCAATCAGCCCCAGCATTTT	CSAGRTGGSNQPQHF
few	NA	TRBJ2-2	TRBV5-5	TGTGCCAGCAGCTTGGTTCCCTCTAGGTCCACCGGGGAGCTGTTTTTT	CASSLVPSRSTGELFF
NA	NA	TRBJ2-1	TRBV3-1	TGTGCCAGCAGCCACAGGGGGGACTCCTACAATGAGCAGTTCTTC	CASSHRGDSYNEQFF
NA	NA	TRBJ1-2	TRBV12-3/TRBV12-4	TGTGCCAGCAGTTTGTTCCCGCTGGACTTACCTAAGGATGGCTACACCTTC	CASSLFPLDLPKDGYTF
NA	NA	TRBJ1-4	TRBV6-5	TGTGCCAGCGGGAACACACACGGGCTGTTTTTT	CASGNTHGLFF
NA	NA	TRBJ2-1	TRBV5-1	TGCGCCAGCAGCTTGGCCCGCAGAGATGAGCAGTTCTTC	CASSLARRDEQFF
few	TRBD2	TRBJ2-5	TRBV20-1	TGCAGTGCTAGACGCGGGGGGGCCGCTGAGACCCAGTACTTC	CSARRGGAAETQYF
many	NA	TRBJ2-4	TRBV4-3	TGCGCCAGCAGCCAAGATAGAGATGGGCGCAACATTCAGTACTTC	CASSQDRDGRNIQYF
few	TRBD1	TRBJ2-3	TRBV29-1	TGCAGCGTCTCCGGGACAGGGGGAGGCACAGATACGCAGTATTTT	CSVSGTGGGTDTQYF
few	TRBD1	TRBJ1-5	TRBV5-6	TGTGCCAGCAGCTTGTGGTATGACCGGGACAGGGGACAGCCCCAGCATTTT	CASSLWYDRDRGQPQHF
once	NA	TRBJ2-3	TRBV12-3/TRBV12-4	TGTGCCAGCAGGGCGAGTGCAGATACGCAGTATTTT	CASRASADTQYF
NA	NA	TRBJ1-5	TRBV15	TGTGCCACCAGCAGGAGCCAATATAGCAATCAGCCCCAGCATTTT	CATSRSQYSNQPQHF
NA	TRBD1	TRBJ2-7	TRBV14	TGTGCCAGCAGCCAAGATAACAGGGGCCACGAGCAGTACTTC	CASSQDNRGHEQYF
few	TRBD1	TRBJ2-5	TRBV5-6	TGTGCCAGCAGCTTGGGGGACAGGGGGCGAGAGACCCAGTACTTC	CASSLGDRGRETQYF
few	NA	TRBJ2-3	TRBV5-6	TGTGCCAGCAGCCGGACACCCGGTATTCCCACAGATACGCAGTATTTT	CASSRTPGIPTDTQYF
NA	NA	TRBJ2-2	TRBV12-3/TRBV12-4	TGTGCCAGCAGTTTAGCGGGAACCACATTAGTGAACACCGGGGAGCTGTTTTTT	CASSLAGTTLVNTGELFF
few	NA	TRBJ2-1	TRBV20-1	TGCAGTGCTAGCGGGGGCCAAAGAGTAAGTGAGCAGTTCTTC	CSASGGQRVSEQFF
NA	NA	TRBJ1-1	TRBV10-3	TGTGCCATCGGACGGAACGCTGAAGCTTTCTTT	CAIGRNAEAFF
NA	TRBD1	TRBJ2-7	TRBV5-1	TGCGCCAGCAGCCCTGGAGATGACAGGGGCTCTTACGAGCAGTACTTC	CASSPGDDRGSYEQYF
NA	TRBD2	TRBJ2-1	TRBV20-1	TGCAGTGCTAGGGGTTATGGAGGACTAGCGGACAATGAGCAGTTCTTC	CSARGYGGLADNEQFF
few	NA	TRBJ2-7	TRBV12-3/TRBV12-4	TGTGCCAGCAGCCCAGGGGAGCAAAGTAAGGAGCAGTACTTC	CASSPGEQSKEQYF
many	NA	TRBJ2-7	TRBV5-1	TGCGCCAGCACCCTCAAACAGGTCTACGAGCAGTACTTC	CASTLKQVYEQYF
few	TRBD2	TRBJ2-3	TRBV12-3/TRBV12-4	TGTGCCAGCAGTTACGCGGGGGGCCCAGATACGCAGTATTTT	CASSYAGGPDTQYF
NA	NA	TRBJ1-2	TRBV5-1	TGCGCCAGCAGCTGGCGAGGTGACTATGGCTACACCTTC	CASSWRGDYGYTF
many	NA	TRBJ2-7	TRBV7-3	TGTGCCAGCAGTACCACGGACAGTCAAAGGGACTCCCTCGTTGGGCAGTACTTC	CASSTTDSQRDSLVGQYF
NA	TRBD1	TRBJ2-3	TRBV2	TGTGCCAGCAGTATCGGGACAGGGGGAACAGATACGCAGTATTTT	CASSIGTGGTDTQYF
NA	NA	TRBJ1-2	TRBV3-1	TGTGCCAGCAGCCCGCGGCTTTACTATGGCTACACCTTC	CASSPRLYYGYTF
many	TRBD1	TRBJ2-7	TRBV5-1	TGCGCCAGCAGCGGTCGGACAGGATTCTACGAGCAGTACTTC	CASSGRTGFYEQYF
NA	NA	TRBJ1-6	TRBV27	TGTGCCAGCAGGGGGGGGGACAATTCACCCCTCCACTTT	CASRGGDNSPLHF
few	NA	TRBJ2-6	TRBV28	TGTGCCAGCAGTTTATCGCCCACCTCCGTACAGCGTAAGATCTCTGGGGCCAACGTCCTGACTTTC	CASSLSPTSVQRKISGANVLTF
NA	TRBD1	TRBJ1-2	TRBV10-3	TGTGCCATCAGTGAAGGAGGGGGCGTTGGCTACACCTTC	CAISEGGGVGYTF
NA	NA	TRBJ2-1	TRBV12-3/TRBV12-4	TGTGCCAGCGGTCCCGGGACGTCTGAGCAGTTCTTC	CASGPGTSEQFF
NA	TRBD2	TRBJ2-1	TRBV3-1	TGTGCCAGCAGCCAATTCCTAGCGGGAGTTGAGTTCTTC	CASSQFLAGVEFF
NA	NA	TRBJ1-2	TRBV7-9	TGTGCCAGCAGCTTAGCGGCGAGGAGCTACACCTTC	CASSLAARSYTF
many	NA	TRBJ1-5	TRBV15	TGTGCCACCAGCAGAGATAAGGGATACAATCAGCCCCAGCATTTT	CATSRDKGYNQPQHF
NA	NA	TRBJ2-7	TRBV6-2/TRBV6-3	TGTGCCAGCAGGGGACGACAGTTAACCTACGAGCAGTACTTC	CASRGRQLTYEQYF
NA	NA	TRBJ1-6	TRBV4-3	TGCGCCAGCAGCCCTGAACCGACCAGCTCCTATAATTCACCCCTCCACTTT	CASSPEPTSSYNSPLHF
once	NA	TRBJ2-3	TRBV5-1	TGCGCCAGCATGGCGGCGCCTAGCACAGATACGCAGTATTTT	CASMAAPSTDTQYF
NA	NA	TRBJ2-7	TRBV6-1	TGTGCCAGCAGTGAACGGGACACTTTCTACGAGCAGTACTTC	CASSERDTFYEQYF